Listed below are T cell receptor beta chains from one sample, sequenced in a study of PD-1 blockade in classical Hodgkin lymphoma. Repertoires were generated with immunoSEQ multiplex PCR, while TCRdb's copy carries only in-frame clones and drops some. The sample includes about 42,000 clones, under 75% seen only once; the top ten take roughly 3.1%. The starting material was peripheral blood mononuclear cells (PBMCs), obtained at baseline. Receptor source: a human donor with classical Hodgkin lymphoma. CDR3s include the opening cysteine and the closing phenylalanine or tryptophan. The D gene is left open where the match is weak. The size field is filled for only some rows; it gives once, few, many or a size class.

j_call: TRBJ2-2; d_call: TRBD1; clone_size: -; v_call: TRBV7-3; cdr3_nt: TGTGCCAGCAGCTTAAGGGACAGGGGAACCACCGGGGAGCTGTTTTTT; cdr3_aa: CASSLRDRGTTGELFF
j_call: TRBJ1-4; d_call: -; clone_size: -; v_call: TRBV11-2; cdr3_nt: TGTGCCAGCCGGGGGGGCAAGGCTAATGAAAAACTGTTTTTT; cdr3_aa: CASRGGKANEKLFF
j_call: TRBJ1-2; d_call: -; clone_size: -; v_call: TRBV12-2; cdr3_nt: TGTGCAAGTCGCTTAGCGCTGGACAGGGGGCGCGGGGGCTATGGCTACACCTTC; cdr3_aa: CASRLALDRGRGGYGYTF
j_call: TRBJ2-2; d_call: TRBD2; clone_size: -; v_call: TRBV9; cdr3_nt: TGTGCCAGCAGGCCTCACGGGGGGGACACCGGGGAGCTGTTTTTT; cdr3_aa: CASRPHGGDTGELFF
j_call: TRBJ2-1; d_call: TRBD2; clone_size: -; v_call: TRBV28; cdr3_nt: TGTGCCAGCAGTTTTACCCCCGGGACTAGCGGGGCGGGTGAGCAGTTCTTC; cdr3_aa: CASSFTPGTSGAGEQFF
j_call: TRBJ1-1; d_call: -; clone_size: many; v_call: TRBV7-6; cdr3_nt: TGTGCCAGCAGCTTATCAGACCTTCCGAACACTGAAGCTTTCTTT; cdr3_aa: CASSLSDLPNTEAFF
j_call: TRBJ2-3; d_call: -; clone_size: -; v_call: TRBV18; cdr3_nt: TGTGCCAGCTCACCGGTAAGCACAGATACGCAGTATTTT; cdr3_aa: CASSPVSTDTQYF
j_call: TRBJ1-2; d_call: -; clone_size: -; v_call: TRBV27; cdr3_nt: TGTGCCAGCAGTATAAGTGGTTTAGGATCCTATGGCTACACCTTC; cdr3_aa: CASSISGLGSYGYTF
j_call: TRBJ1-1; d_call: -; clone_size: -; v_call: TRBV5-1; cdr3_nt: TGCGCCAGCAGCTTCGCGGGGAACACTGAAGCTTTCTTT; cdr3_aa: CASSFAGNTEAFF
j_call: TRBJ2-7; d_call: -; clone_size: -; v_call: TRBV2; cdr3_nt: TGTACCAGTGAGACCTACGAGCAGTACTTC; cdr3_aa: CTSETYEQYF
j_call: TRBJ2-5; d_call: TRBD1; clone_size: -; v_call: TRBV7-9; cdr3_nt: TGTGCCAGCAGCCGACAGGGGCAAGAGACCCAGTACTTC; cdr3_aa: CASSRQGQETQYF
j_call: TRBJ1-5; d_call: -; clone_size: -; v_call: TRBV19; cdr3_nt: TGTGCCAGTACTAGAACACCTAATCAGCCCCAGCATTTT; cdr3_aa: CASTRTPNQPQHF
j_call: TRBJ2-5; d_call: -; clone_size: -; v_call: TRBV6-1; cdr3_nt: TGTGCCAGCAGGGAAGAGACCCAGTACTTC; cdr3_aa: CASREETQYF
j_call: TRBJ1-3; d_call: -; clone_size: -; v_call: TRBV23-1; cdr3_nt: TGCGCCAGCAGTCAGGAGCGGGGTGGAAACACCATATATTTT; cdr3_aa: CASSQERGGNTIYF
j_call: TRBJ1-1; d_call: -; clone_size: -; v_call: TRBV7-9; cdr3_nt: TGTGTCAGCAGCCAGTCAGGGGTTGGGAACACTGAAGCTTTCTTT; cdr3_aa: CVSSQSGVGNTEAFF
j_call: TRBJ2-7; d_call: -; clone_size: -; v_call: TRBV4-3; cdr3_nt: TGCGCCAGCAGCCAAGGGGGAGGACACGGCTACGAGCAGTACTTC; cdr3_aa: CASSQGGGHGYEQYF
j_call: TRBJ2-3; d_call: TRBD2; clone_size: few; v_call: TRBV7-8; cdr3_nt: TGTGCCAGCAGCAGGGAGGGGCAGCTCCGAACAGATACGCAGTATTTT; cdr3_aa: CASSREGQLRTDTQYF
j_call: TRBJ2-3; d_call: -; clone_size: -; v_call: TRBV6-5; cdr3_nt: TGTGCCAGCAGTGTGACGAGCTTCACAGATACGCAGTATTTT; cdr3_aa: CASSVTSFTDTQYF
j_call: TRBJ1-2; d_call: -; clone_size: -; v_call: TRBV30; cdr3_nt: TGTGCCTGGAGTGTAATTTCAGGTGGCTACACCTTC; cdr3_aa: CAWSVISGGYTF
j_call: TRBJ1-1; d_call: -; clone_size: -; v_call: TRBV7-9; cdr3_nt: TGTGCCAGCAGCTTCTCGGAGATGAACACTGAAGCTTTCTTT; cdr3_aa: CASSFSEMNTEAFF
j_call: TRBJ2-3; d_call: TRBD2; clone_size: -; v_call: TRBV19; cdr3_nt: TGTGCCAGTACCGGACTAGCGGGGGGGTTTACGCAGTATTTT; cdr3_aa: CASTGLAGGFTQYF
j_call: TRBJ1-4; d_call: -; clone_size: -; v_call: TRBV18; cdr3_nt: TGTGCCAGCTCACCCGCGCAAGGACAGCCAAATGAAAAACTGTTTTTT; cdr3_aa: CASSPAQGQPNEKLFF
j_call: TRBJ1-2; d_call: TRBD1; clone_size: once; v_call: TRBV19; cdr3_nt: TGTGCCAGTAGTTCAATCCTCAGGGGGAGCTATGGCTACACCTTC; cdr3_aa: CASSSILRGSYGYTF
j_call: TRBJ2-2; d_call: -; clone_size: once; v_call: TRBV18; cdr3_nt: TGTGCCAGCTCCCGCATCGATTTCACCGGGGAGCTGTTTTTT; cdr3_aa: CASSRIDFTGELFF
j_call: TRBJ2-2; d_call: -; clone_size: once; v_call: TRBV7-6; cdr3_nt: TGTGCCGGCCGGGGCAAGGACCATGGGGAGCTGTTTTTT; cdr3_aa: CAGRGKDHGELFF
j_call: TRBJ2-1; d_call: -; clone_size: -; v_call: TRBV6-6; cdr3_nt: TGTGCCAGCAGCTCGACAGGAACCTACAATGAGCAGTTCTTC; cdr3_aa: CASSSTGTYNEQFF
j_call: TRBJ2-1; d_call: TRBD2; clone_size: -; v_call: TRBV11-2; cdr3_nt: TGTGCCAGCAGCTTAGCGGGGGGTCTACGGAATGAGCAGTTCTTC; cdr3_aa: CASSLAGGLRNEQFF
j_call: TRBJ2-1; d_call: -; clone_size: -; v_call: TRBV4-1; cdr3_nt: TGCGCCAGCCGATCAGCCTCCAGCTCCTACAATGAGCAGTTCTTC; cdr3_aa: CASRSASSSYNEQFF
j_call: TRBJ2-5; d_call: TRBD2; clone_size: -; v_call: TRBV4-2; cdr3_nt: TGTGCCAGCAGCCAAGGACCGGGGGGGGAAATCCAAGAGACCCAGTACTTC; cdr3_aa: CASSQGPGGEIQETQYF
j_call: TRBJ2-5; d_call: TRBD2; clone_size: -; v_call: TRBV27; cdr3_nt: TGTGCCAGCAGTCCTTGGACTAGTCAGGAGACCCAGTACTTC; cdr3_aa: CASSPWTSQETQYF
j_call: TRBJ2-3; d_call: TRBD2; clone_size: -; v_call: TRBV28; cdr3_nt: TGTGCCAGCTCCTTGACTAGCGCTAGCACAGATACGCAGTATTTT; cdr3_aa: CASSLTSASTDTQYF
j_call: TRBJ2-7; d_call: -; clone_size: -; v_call: TRBV9; cdr3_nt: TGTGCCAGCAGCGTAGGACAGTCAATCTCACCGCAGTACTTC; cdr3_aa: CASSVGQSISPQYF